A single sample gave rise to the 13 T cell receptor beta chains below, sequenced in a study of Ad26.COV2.S vaccination and SARS-CoV-2 variants. Sequenced by immunoSEQ multiplex PCR; TCRdb stores in-frame clones only, minus some. The sample shows roughly 180,000 clones, around 88% of them seen only once. The sample consisted of peripheral blood, taken after recovery from COVID-19. These TCRs come from a human donor who had recovered from COVID-19.

The chain is built from TRBV24-1 and TRBJ2-7, with 10 bases lining up with TRBD1. This CDR3 is built from 15 residues. V dropped 3 bases and J dropped 5; count of bases not matched to a gene: 6. CDR1 is KGHDR and CDR2 is SFDVKD in the germline V gene. In DNA form, the CDR3 reads TGTGCCACCAGTGATCGGACAGGGGGTCCCAACGAGCAGTACTTC. Protein: CATSDRTGGPNEQYF.

The rearrangement joins TRBV7-2 to TRBJ2-2; D is uncertain. This CDR3 region has 17 residues. The V gene's germline CDR1 is SGHTA and CDR2 FQGNSA. Trimming pared 6 bases from V and 4 bases from J, leaving 21 bases between. CDR3 loop: CASSFGPSILATGELFF. CDR3 DNA: TGTGCCAGCAGTTTTGGTCCATCTATCCTCGCCACCGGGGAGCTGTTTTTT.

The chain links TRBV29-1 to TRBJ2-1, with 8 bases lining up with TRBD2. The CDR3 contains 16 residues. The V gene end was trimmed by 0 bases and the J gene end by 5 bases; junction bases not matched to a gene: 9. CDR1 is SQVTM, CDR2 ANQGSEA, per germline. CDR3: CSVEEGERELNNEQFF. DNA of the CDR3: TGCAGCGTTGAAGAAGGTGAGCGGGAGCTCAACAATGAGCAGTTCTTC.

This clone counts as medium-sized. The chain employs TRBV7-2 and TRBJ2-2; the D gene is possibly TRBD1 (6 bases). The CDR3 spans 12 residues. Germline V gene data show CDR1 as SGHTA and CDR2 as FQGNSA. In nucleotides, the CDR3 is TGTGGAGGGGGTGCGAACACCGGGGAGCTGTTTTTT. This codes for CGGGANTGELFF.

The chain employs TRBV3-1 (or the pseudogene TRBV3-2) and TRBJ1-1; tentatively, D is TRBD1 (6 bases). The germline gives CDR1 LGHDT, CDR2 YNNKEL (reference sequence). The CDR3 has 14 amino acids. V lost 5 bases and J lost 5, with 15 bases in between. This CDR3 reads CASSWTTGATEAFF. The CDR3 DNA follows: TGTGCCAGCAGCTGGACGACAGGAGCAACTGAAGCTTTCTTT.

V and J are TRBV7-9 and TRBJ2-7; 9 nucleotides agree with TRBD2. The J segment lost 4 bases and the V segment lost 6 bases, leaving 13 bases of the junction unmatched. The germline CDR1 and CDR2 sequences are SEHNR and FQNEAQ (reference sequence). This CDR3 has 16 residues. The CDR3 sequence is CASSHALSGSAYEQYF. The CDR3 bases are TGTGCCAGCAGTCATGCCCTTAGCGGGAGCGCATACGAGCAGTACTTC.

This clone was seen once. The chain couples TRBV28 to TRBJ1-3, with D unclear. Germline CDR1 is MDHEN and CDR2 is SYDVKM. The CDR3 loop spans 14 amino acids. V shed 4 bases and J shed 0 bases, with 7 bases lying between them. CDR3 loop: CASSSTDSGNTIYF. As DNA, the CDR3 is TGTGCCAGCAGTTCAACAGACTCTGGAAACACCATATATTTT.

The V and J genes are TRBV27 and TRBJ2-7; perhaps TRBD1 as D (5 bases). The CDR3 spans 15 residues. Germline V lookup: CDR1 MNHEY, CDR2 SMNVEV (reference sequence). The V gene lost 2 bases and the J gene lost 0 bases, with 11 bases spanning the gap. In DNA form, the CDR3 reads TGTGCCAGCAGTTTAGGGGCAGGATCCTCCTACGAGCAGTACTTC. Encoded protein: CASSLGAGSSYEQYF.

The J gene is TRBJ1-4, the V gene TRBV6-5, with 9 bases aligning to TRBD1. The CDR3 is 15 amino acids. Germline CDR1 and CDR2: MNHEY and SVGAGI. The ends lost 2 bases at V and 7 bases at J; junction bases unmatched: 5. The CDR3 DNA is TGTGCCAGCAGTTACGGACAGGGGAACACTGAAAAACTGTTTTTT. It yields the protein CASSYGQGNTEKLFF.

As for this clone: This sample also contains other DNA sequences that code for the same CDR3. This CDR3 is CASSPDTGELFF. CDR3 nucleotides: TGTGCCAGCTCACCCGACACCGGGGAGCTGTTTTTT. This sequence joins TRBV18 and TRBJ2-2, with unresolved D. This CDR3 has 12 residues. From germline, CDR1 is KGHSH and CDR2 LQKENI. Trimming pared 3 bases from V and 3 bases from J, leaving 2 bases between.

The CDR3 protein is CATSRDRGSNTEAFF. Written as DNA, the CDR3 is TGTGCCACCAGCAGAGACAGGGGGTCGAACACTGAAGCTTTCTTT. The gene calls are TRBV15 and TRBJ1-1; 7 bases line up with TRBD1. The CDR3 length is 15 residues. Trimming cost V 0 bases and J 1 base; bases outside gene matches: 2. Germline values: CDR1 LNHNV, CDR2 YYDKDF (reference sequence).

The gene calls are TRBV6-4 and TRBJ2-1; D tentatively fits TRBD1 or TRBD2 (5 bases each). The CDR3 runs to 15 residues. Trimming cost V 8 bases and J 2 bases, with 16 bases left between them. Germline V gene data show CDR1 as MRHNA and CDR2 as SNTAGT. The CDR3 DNA sequence: TGTGCCAGCTCCCCCGGGGCGGTACCCTACAATGAGCAGTTCTTC. It specifies CASSPGAVPYNEQFF.

The CDR3 spells CASSWTGGTDTQYF. CDR3 nucleotides: TGTGCCAGCAGCTGGACAGGGGGGACAGATACGCAGTATTTT. The chain links TRBV6-6 to TRBJ2-3; 10 bases line up with TRBD1. Germline CDR1 MNHNY, CDR2 SVGAGI (reference sequence). The trim removed 6 bases at V and 3 bases at J, leaving 3 bases unmatched. This CDR3 spans 14 amino acids.